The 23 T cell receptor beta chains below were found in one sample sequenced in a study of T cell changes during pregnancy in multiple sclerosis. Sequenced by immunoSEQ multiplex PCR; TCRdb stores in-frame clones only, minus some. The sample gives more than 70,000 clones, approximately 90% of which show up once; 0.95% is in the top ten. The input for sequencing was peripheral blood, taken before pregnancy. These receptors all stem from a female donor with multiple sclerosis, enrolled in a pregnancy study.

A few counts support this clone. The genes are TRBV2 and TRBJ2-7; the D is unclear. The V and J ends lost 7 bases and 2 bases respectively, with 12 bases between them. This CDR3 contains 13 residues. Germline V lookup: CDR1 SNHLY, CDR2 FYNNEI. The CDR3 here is CASTRTSPYEQYF. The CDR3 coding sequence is TGTGCCAGCACTAGAACGTCTCCCTACGAGCAGTACTTC. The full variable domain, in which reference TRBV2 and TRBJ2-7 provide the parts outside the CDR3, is EPEVTQTPSHQVTQMGQEVILRCVPISNHLYFYWYRQILGQKVEFLVSFYNNEISEKSEIFDDQFSVERPDGSNFTLKIRSTKLEDSAMYFCASTRTSPYEQYFGPGTRLTVT.

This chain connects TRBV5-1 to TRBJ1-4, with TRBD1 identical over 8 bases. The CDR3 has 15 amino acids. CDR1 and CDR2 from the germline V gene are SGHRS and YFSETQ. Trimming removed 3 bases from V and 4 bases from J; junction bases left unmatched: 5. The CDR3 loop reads CASSSRDRNNEKLFF. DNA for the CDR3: TGCGCCAGCAGCTCCCGGGACAGGAATAATGAAAAACTGTTTTTT.

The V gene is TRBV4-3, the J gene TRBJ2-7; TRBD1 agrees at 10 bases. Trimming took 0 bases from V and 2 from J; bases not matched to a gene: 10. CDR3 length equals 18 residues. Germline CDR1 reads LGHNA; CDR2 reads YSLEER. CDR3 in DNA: TGCGCCAGCAGCCAAGATCTGGGGGTAGGGACAGGGGCCTACGAGCAGTACTTC. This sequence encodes CASSQDLGVGTGAYEQYF.

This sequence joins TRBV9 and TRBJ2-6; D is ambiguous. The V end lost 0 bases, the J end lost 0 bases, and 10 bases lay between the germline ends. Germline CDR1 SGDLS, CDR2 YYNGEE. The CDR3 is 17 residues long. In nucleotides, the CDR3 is TGTGCCAGCAGCGTAGACCCACTTAACTCTGGGGCCAACGTCCTGACTTTC. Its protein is CASSVDPLNSGANVLTF.

The CDR3, as DNA: TGTGCCAGCAGCCCCCAAAGGGGACAATGGGGCTACACCTTC. It is translated as CASSPQRGQWGYTF. The chain couples TRBV9 to TRBJ1-2, with TRBD1 as a possible D gene (6 bases). Germline values: CDR1 SGDLS, CDR2 YYNGEE. V was shortened by 4 bases and J by 8 bases, with 18 bases between the two germline ends. The length of the CDR3 is 14 residues.

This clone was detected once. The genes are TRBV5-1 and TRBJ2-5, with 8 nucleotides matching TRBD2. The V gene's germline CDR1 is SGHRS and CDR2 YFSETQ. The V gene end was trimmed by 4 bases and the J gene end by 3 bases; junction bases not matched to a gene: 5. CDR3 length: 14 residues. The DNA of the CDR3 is TGCGCCAGCAGCCCGACAGCGGGGGAAGAGACCCAGTACTTC. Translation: CASSPTAGEETQYF.

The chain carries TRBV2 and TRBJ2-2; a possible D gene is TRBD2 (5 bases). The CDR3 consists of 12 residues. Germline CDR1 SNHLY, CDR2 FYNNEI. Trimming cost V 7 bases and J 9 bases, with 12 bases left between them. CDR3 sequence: CASNGVYRELFF. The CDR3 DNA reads TGTGCCAGCAACGGGGTTTATAGGGAGCTGTTTTTT.

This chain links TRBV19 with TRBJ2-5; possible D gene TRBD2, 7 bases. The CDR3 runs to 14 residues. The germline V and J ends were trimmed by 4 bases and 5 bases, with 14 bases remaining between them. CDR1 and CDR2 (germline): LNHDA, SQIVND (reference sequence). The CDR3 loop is CASSTWGGTETQYF. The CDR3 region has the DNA TGTGCCAGTAGTACCTGGGGGGGCACGGAGACCCAGTACTTC.

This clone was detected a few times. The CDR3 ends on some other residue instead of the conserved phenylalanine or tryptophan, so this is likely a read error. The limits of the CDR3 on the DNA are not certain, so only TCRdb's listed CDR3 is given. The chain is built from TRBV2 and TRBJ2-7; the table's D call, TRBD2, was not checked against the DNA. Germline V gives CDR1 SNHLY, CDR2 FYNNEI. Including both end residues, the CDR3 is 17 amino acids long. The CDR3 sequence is CASRASGSLRGHLYLSL.

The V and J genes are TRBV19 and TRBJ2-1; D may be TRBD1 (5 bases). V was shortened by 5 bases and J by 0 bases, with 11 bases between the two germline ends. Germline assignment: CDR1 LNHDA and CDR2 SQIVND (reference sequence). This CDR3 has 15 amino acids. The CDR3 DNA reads TGTGCCAGTAGTCCCGGACATAACTCCTACAATGAGCAGTTCTTC. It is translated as CASSPGHNSYNEQFF.

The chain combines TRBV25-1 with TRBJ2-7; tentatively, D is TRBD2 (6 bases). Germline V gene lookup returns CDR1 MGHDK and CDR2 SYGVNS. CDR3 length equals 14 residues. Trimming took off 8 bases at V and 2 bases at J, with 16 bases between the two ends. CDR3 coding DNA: TGTGCCAGCGAGGGGCGGGGCAGAACCTACGAGCAGTACTTC. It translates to CASEGRGRTYEQYF.

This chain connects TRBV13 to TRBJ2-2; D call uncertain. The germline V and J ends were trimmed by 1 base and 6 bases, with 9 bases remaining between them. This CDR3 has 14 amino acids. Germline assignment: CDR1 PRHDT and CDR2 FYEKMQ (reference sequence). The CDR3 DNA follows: TGTGCCAGCAGCTTAGATCCAGGCCCCGGGGAGCTGTTTTTT. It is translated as CASSLDPGPGELFF.

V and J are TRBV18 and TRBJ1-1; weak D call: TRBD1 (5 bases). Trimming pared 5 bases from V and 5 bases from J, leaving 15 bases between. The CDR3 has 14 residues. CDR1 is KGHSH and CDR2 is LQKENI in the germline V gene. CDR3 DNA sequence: TGTGCCAGCTCATCCTATGGGGCGATGACTGAAGCTTTCTTT. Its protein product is CASSSYGAMTEAFF.

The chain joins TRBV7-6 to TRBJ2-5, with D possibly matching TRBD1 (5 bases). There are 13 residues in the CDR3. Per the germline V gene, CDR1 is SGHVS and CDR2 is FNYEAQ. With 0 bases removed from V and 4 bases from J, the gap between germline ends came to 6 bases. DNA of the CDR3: TGTGCCAGCAGCTTAGCGACAGCAGAGACCCAGTACTTC. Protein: CASSLATAETQYF. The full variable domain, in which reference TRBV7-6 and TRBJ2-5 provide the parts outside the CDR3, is GAGVSQSPRYKVTKRGQDVALRCDPISGHVSLYWYRQALGQGPEFLTYFNYEAQQDKSGLPNDRFSAERPEGSISTLTIQRTEQRDSAMYRCASSLATAETQYFGPGTRLLVL.

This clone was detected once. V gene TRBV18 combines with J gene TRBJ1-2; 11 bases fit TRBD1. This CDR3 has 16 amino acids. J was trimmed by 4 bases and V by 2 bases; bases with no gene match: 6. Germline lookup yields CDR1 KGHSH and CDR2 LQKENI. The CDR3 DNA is TGTGCCAGCTCACCATCTGGGACAGGGGGTCTCTATGGCTACACCTTC. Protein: CASSPSGTGGLYGYTF.

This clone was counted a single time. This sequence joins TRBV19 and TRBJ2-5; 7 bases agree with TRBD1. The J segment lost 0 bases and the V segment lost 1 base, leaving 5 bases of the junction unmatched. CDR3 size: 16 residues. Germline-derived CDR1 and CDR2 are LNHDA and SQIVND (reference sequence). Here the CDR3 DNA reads TGTGCCAGTAGTATAGGGCCAGGGGGTCACCAAGAGACCCAGTACTTC. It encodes CASSIGPGGHQETQYF.

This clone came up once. As DNA, the CDR3 is TGTGCCAGCAGGATCCCGGGGGCTAGCGGGAGTCCCTCCTACGAGCAGTACTTC. Its translation: CASRIPGASGSPSYEQYF. The chain carries TRBV2 and TRBJ2-7, with 10 bases that match TRBD2. Germline CDR1 is SNHLY and CDR2 is FYNNEI. The CDR3 is 18 amino acids. V shed 6 bases and J 0 bases; nucleotides not matched to a gene: 14.

The DNA for the CDR3 is TGTGCCAGCAGCAAAACAGGGGGTACTGAAGCTTTCTTT. It specifies CASSKTGGTEAFF. J is TRBJ1-1 and V is TRBV6-1; TRBD1 aligns across 8 bases. CDR3 size: 13 residues. Trimming at V came to 6 bases and at J to 5 bases, leaving 5 bases not matched to a gene. Per the germline V gene, CDR1 is MNHNS and CDR2 is SASEGT.

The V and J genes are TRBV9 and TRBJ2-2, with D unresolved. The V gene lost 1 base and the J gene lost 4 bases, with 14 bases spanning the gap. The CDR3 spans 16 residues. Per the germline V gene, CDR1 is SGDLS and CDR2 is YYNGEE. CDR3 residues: CASSVNSRGSTGELFF. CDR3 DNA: TGTGCCAGCAGCGTAAACTCCAGAGGTAGCACCGGGGAGCTGTTTTTT.

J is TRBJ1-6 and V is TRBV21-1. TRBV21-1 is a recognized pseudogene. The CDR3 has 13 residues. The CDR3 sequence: CASKLGGDSPLHF. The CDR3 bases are TGTGCCAGCAAGTTGGGAGGAGATTCACCCCTCCACTTT.

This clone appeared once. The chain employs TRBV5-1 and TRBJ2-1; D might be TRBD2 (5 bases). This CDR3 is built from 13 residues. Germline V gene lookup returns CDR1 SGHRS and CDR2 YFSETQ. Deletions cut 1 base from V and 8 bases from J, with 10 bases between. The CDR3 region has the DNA TGCGCCAGCAGCTTGTCCGGGGTCGATGAGCAGTTCTTC. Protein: CASSLSGVDEQFF. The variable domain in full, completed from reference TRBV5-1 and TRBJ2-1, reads KAGVTQTPRYLIKTRGQQVTLSCSPISGHRSVSWYQQTPGQGLQFLFEYFSETQRNKGNFPGRFSGRQFSNSRSEMNVSTLELGDSALYLCASSLSGVDEQFFGPGTRLTVL.

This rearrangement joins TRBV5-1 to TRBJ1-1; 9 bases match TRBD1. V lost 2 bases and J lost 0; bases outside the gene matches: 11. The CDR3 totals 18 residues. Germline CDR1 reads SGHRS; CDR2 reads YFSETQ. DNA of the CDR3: TGCGCCAGCAGCTTACTCGCCGGGACAGGGTCAATGAACACTGAAGCTTTCTTT. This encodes CASSLLAGTGSMNTEAFF.

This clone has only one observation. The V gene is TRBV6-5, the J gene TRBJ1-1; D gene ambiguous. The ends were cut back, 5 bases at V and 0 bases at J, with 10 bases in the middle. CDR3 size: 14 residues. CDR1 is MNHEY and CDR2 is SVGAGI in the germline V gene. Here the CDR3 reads CASSQRLVNTEAFF. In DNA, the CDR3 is TGTGCCAGCAGTCAGCGACTCGTGAACACTGAAGCTTTCTTT.